A single sample gave rise to the 16 T cell receptor beta chains below, sequenced in a study of cytomegalovirus exposure and HLA in healthy donors. The PCR contained 60 Vbeta and 13 Jbeta primers. The method was immunoSEQ multiplex PCR; TCRdb's version includes in-frame clones alone and lacks a portion of them. The table has around 130,000 clones, 83% seen once. Material for sequencing was PBMCs. The receptors were gathered from a girl aged 2 to 9 in good health and CMV-seronegative.

The V call is TRBV28, the J call TRBJ1-3; 8 nucleotides align to TRBD1. Losses at the gene ends were 5 bases for V and 4 bases for J; bases not matched to a gene: 7. Per the germline V gene, CDR1 is MDHEN and CDR2 is SYDVKM. This CDR3 has 15 amino acids. The CDR3 protein is CASSPHGTGGNTIYF. The CDR3 DNA follows: TGTGCCAGCAGTCCCCACGGGACAGGAGGAAACACCATATATTTT. Full variable domain (outside the CDR3, taken from reference TRBV28 and TRBJ1-3): DVKVTQSSRYLVKRTGEKVFLECVQDMDHENMFWYRQDPGLGLRLIYFSYDVKMKEKGDIPEGYSVSREKKERFSLILESASTNQTSMYLCASSPHGTGGNTIYFGEGSWLTVV.

The chain links TRBV30 to TRBJ1-2; D unresolved. CDR1 is GTSNPN, CDR2 SVGIG, per germline (reference sequence). Trimming took off 0 bases at V and 3 bases at J, with 11 bases between the two ends. The CDR3 runs 14 residues. CDR3 region: CAWSVPQTYYGYTF. The DNA of the CDR3 is TGTGCCTGGAGTGTACCCCAGACATACTATGGCTACACCTTC.

The V and J genes are TRBV25-1 and TRBJ1-2; 7 bases align to TRBD1. The CDR3 contains 15 residues. The ends lost 3 bases at V and 1 base at J; junction bases unmatched: 5. Germline V gives CDR1 MGHDK, CDR2 SYGVNS. The CDR3, as DNA: TGTGCCAGCAGTGACCCGGGACAGATTAACTATGGCTACACCTTC. The encoded protein is CASSDPGQINYGYTF.

The V and J genes are TRBV4-3 and TRBJ2-7; 9 nucleotides line up with TRBD1. V shed 0 bases, J shed 8 bases, and the junction held 11 bases outside the gene matches. Per germline, CDR1 LGHNA and CDR2 YSLEER. There are 16 residues in the CDR3. CDR3 DNA sequence: TGCGCCAGCAGCCAAGATTGGGGACAGGGAGGTACAAAGCAGTACTTC. Translation gives CASSQDWGQGGTKQYF.

The chain joins TRBV15 to TRBJ2-7; 14 bases are a match to TRBD2. The germline V gene encodes CDR1 LNHNV and CDR2 YYDKDF (reference sequence). J gave up 6 bases and V 5 bases, and 18 bases lay outside the gene matches. The CDR3 has 19 residues. The CDR3 DNA is TGTGCCACCAGCCCAGCCGGGACTAGCGGGAGTTTACGGGGGTCCGAGCAGTACTTC. Translation: CATSPAGTSGSLRGSEQYF.

This clone was recorded once. The J gene is TRBJ2-5, the V gene TRBV7-2; 7 bases match TRBD1. J gave up 2 bases and V 4 bases, and 10 bases lay outside the gene matches. Germline loops: CDR1 SGHTA, CDR2 FQGNSA. The CDR3 spans 16 residues. CDR3 loop: CASSSDRRRLQETQYF. The CDR3 nucleotides read TGTGCCAGCAGCTCGGACAGGCGACGGCTACAAGAGACCCAGTACTTC.

The chain links TRBV7-2 to TRBJ1-6; D unclear. The CDR3 runs 13 residues. The V gene's germline CDR1 is SGHTA and CDR2 FQGNSA. V was clipped by 6 bases and J by 6 bases, with 9 bases between them. The CDR3 loop is CASRLGVNSPLHF. The CDR3 bases are TGTGCCAGCAGACTCGGTGTTAATTCACCCCTCCACTTT. The full variable domain, rest sourced from reference TRBV7-2 and TRBJ1-6, is GAGVSQSPSNKVTEKGKDVELRCDPISGHTALYWYRQSLGQGLEFLIYFQGNSAPDKSGLPSDRFSAERTGGSVSTLTIQRTQQEDSAVYLCASRLGVNSPLHFGNGTRLTVT.

The chain has TRBV27 and TRBJ2-1; 7 bases match TRBD2. Germline V gene data show CDR1 as MNHEY and CDR2 as SMNVEV (reference sequence). J lost 0 bases, V lost 3 bases, and 2 bases had no gene match. There are 15 residues in the CDR3. CDR3 sequence (DNA): TGTGCCAGCAGTTTTTCGGGGGGCTCCTACAATGAGCAGTTCTTC. Translated: CASSFSGGSYNEQFF.

V usage is TRBV4-1 and J usage is TRBJ1-1; no firm D call. V lost 4 bases to trimming and J lost 1 base, with 7 bases between them. The CDR3 consists of 13 residues. From germline, CDR1 is MGHRA and CDR2 YSYEKL. Written as DNA, the CDR3 is TGCGCCAGCAGCCGCGTTTGGAACACTGAAGCTTTCTTT. It encodes CASSRVWNTEAFF.

For the CDR3, the DNA is TGTGCCAGCAGCTTAGGAGAAGCGTCGGTCAGGGGAGCTTTCTTT. Its protein is CASSLGEASVRGAFF. The J gene is TRBJ1-1, the V gene TRBV7-2; D may be TRBD1 (6 bases). This CDR3 region has 15 residues. V lost 1 base and J 10 bases, leaving 19 bases between the germline ends. Germline assignment: CDR1 SGHTA and CDR2 FQGNSA.

V and J are TRBV4-1 and TRBJ2-1; maybe TRBD1 (5 bases). V lost 1 base to trimming and J lost 5 bases, with 18 bases between them. This CDR3 is 17 amino acids long. CDR1 is MGHRA and CDR2 is YSYEKL in the germline V gene. The CDR3, as DNA: TGCGCCAGCAGCCAAGGACAGTCTCTGGGCCTAGACAATGAGCAGTTCTTC. Amino acids: CASSQGQSLGLDNEQFF.

The chain has TRBV14 and TRBJ2-7; 7 bases match TRBD2. With 1 base clipped from V and 6 bases from J, the junction kept 3 bases outside the gene matches. Germline V gives CDR1 SGHDN, CDR2 FVKESK. The CDR3 sequence is 13 residues long. The CDR3 coding sequence is TGTGCCAGCAGCCAAGGTGGGGGGGGCGAGCAGTACTTC. Its translation: CASSQGGGGEQYF.

The chain links TRBV11-2 to TRBJ2-3; a possible D gene is TRBD2 (6 bases). The CDR3 has 13 residues. Trimming took 5 bases from V and 2 from J, leaving 8 bases between them. Germline V lookup: CDR1 SGHAT, CDR2 FQNNGV. The CDR3 here is CASSTSPTDTQYF. In DNA, the CDR3 is TGTGCCAGCAGCACTAGCCCCACAGATACGCAGTATTTT.

The chain couples TRBV7-2 to TRBJ1-5; D gene unclear. This CDR3 contains 14 residues. Germline loops: CDR1 SGHTA, CDR2 FQGNSA. Trimming stripped 1 base from V and 2 bases from J, with 6 bases between. The CDR3 nucleotides read TGTGCCAGCAGCTTAGTACAAGGCAATCAGCCCCAGCATTTT. Protein product: CASSLVQGNQPQHF.

This chain links TRBV2 with TRBJ2-3, with 10 positions matching TRBD1. Germline V CDR1 and CDR2: SNHLY, FYNNEI. This CDR3 has 15 amino acids. V was clipped by 8 bases and J by 7 bases; unmatched bases: 12. Written as DNA, the CDR3 is TGTGCCAGCCGAATCCGGGACAGGGGAGGGAATACGCAGTATTTT. The encoded protein is CASRIRDRGGNTQYF.

This clone was detected only a few times. This sequence joins TRBV5-1 and TRBJ2-2; 7 bases fit TRBD1. This CDR3 has 16 residues. CDR1 is SGHRS, CDR2 YFSETQ, per germline. The junction had 6 bases not matched to a gene; V was cut back by 4 bases and J by 0 bases. CDR3 nucleotide sequence: TGCGCCAGCAGCGAATGGACAGGCGCGAACACCGGGGAGCTGTTTTTT. Its translation: CASSEWTGANTGELFF.